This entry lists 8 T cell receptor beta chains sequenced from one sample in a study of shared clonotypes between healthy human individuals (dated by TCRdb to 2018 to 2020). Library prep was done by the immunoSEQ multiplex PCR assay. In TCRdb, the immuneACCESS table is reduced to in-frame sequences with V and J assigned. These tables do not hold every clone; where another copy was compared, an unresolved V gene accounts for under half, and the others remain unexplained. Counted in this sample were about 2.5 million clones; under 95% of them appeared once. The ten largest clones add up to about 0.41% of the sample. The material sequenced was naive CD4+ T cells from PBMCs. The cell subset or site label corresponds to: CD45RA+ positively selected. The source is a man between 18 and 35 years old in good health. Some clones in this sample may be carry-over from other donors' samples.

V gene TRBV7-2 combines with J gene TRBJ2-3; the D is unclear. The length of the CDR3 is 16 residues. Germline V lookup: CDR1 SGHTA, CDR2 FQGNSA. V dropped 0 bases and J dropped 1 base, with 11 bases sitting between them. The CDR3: CASSLAGPFGTDTQYF. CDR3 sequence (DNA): TGTGCCAGCAGCTTAGCGGGTCCCTTCGGCACAGATACGCAGTATTTT.

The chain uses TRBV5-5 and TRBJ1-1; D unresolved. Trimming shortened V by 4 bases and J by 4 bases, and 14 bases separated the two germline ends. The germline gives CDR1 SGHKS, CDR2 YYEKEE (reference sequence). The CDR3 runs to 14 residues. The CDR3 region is CASSAQIRVTEAFF. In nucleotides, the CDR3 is TGTGCCAGCAGCGCCCAAATACGGGTCACTGAAGCTTTCTTT.

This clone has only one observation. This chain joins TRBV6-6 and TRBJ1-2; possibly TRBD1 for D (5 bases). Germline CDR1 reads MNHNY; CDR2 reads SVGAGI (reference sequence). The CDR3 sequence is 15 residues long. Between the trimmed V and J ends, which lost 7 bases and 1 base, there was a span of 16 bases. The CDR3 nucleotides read TGTGCCAGCACCCACGTGGGGGGGGGTAACTATGGCTACACCTTC. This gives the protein CASTHVGGGNYGYTF.

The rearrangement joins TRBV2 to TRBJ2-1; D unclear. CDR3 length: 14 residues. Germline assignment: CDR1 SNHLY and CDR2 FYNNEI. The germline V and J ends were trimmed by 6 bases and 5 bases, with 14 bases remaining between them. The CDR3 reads CASRDGARNNEQFF. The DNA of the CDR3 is TGTGCCAGCAGGGATGGTGCTCGGAACAATGAGCAGTTCTTC.

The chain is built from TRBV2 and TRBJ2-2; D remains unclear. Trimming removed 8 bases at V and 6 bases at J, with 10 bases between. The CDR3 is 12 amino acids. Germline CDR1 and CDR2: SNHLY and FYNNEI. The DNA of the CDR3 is TGTGCCAGCCAAACAGTGCCCGGGGAGCTGTTTTTT. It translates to CASQTVPGELFF.

The CDR3 spells CASSLTQGDRPGELFF. The CDR3 nucleotides are TGTGCCAGCAGTTTAACACAGGGTGATCGCCCCGGGGAGCTGTTTTTT. The V call is TRBV28, the J call TRBJ2-2, with a tentative D call TRBD1 (6 bases). The length of the CDR3 is 16 residues. In germline, CDR1 is MDHEN, CDR2 SYDVKM. The V end was cut by 2 bases, the J end by 6 bases, with 16 bases between.

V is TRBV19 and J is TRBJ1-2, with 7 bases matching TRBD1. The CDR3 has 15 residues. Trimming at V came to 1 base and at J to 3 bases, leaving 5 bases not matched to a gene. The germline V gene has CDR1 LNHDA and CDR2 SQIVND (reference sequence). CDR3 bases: TGTGCCAGTAGTATAGGGACAGGAGGAGACTATGGCTACACCTTC. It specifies CASSIGTGGDYGYTF. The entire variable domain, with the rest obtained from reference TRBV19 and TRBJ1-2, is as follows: DGGITQSPKYLFRKEGQNVTLSCEQNLNHDAMYWYRQDPGQGLRLIYYSQIVNDFQKGDIAEGYSVSREKKESFPLTVTSAQKNPTAFYLCASSIGTGGDYGYTFGSGTRLTVV.

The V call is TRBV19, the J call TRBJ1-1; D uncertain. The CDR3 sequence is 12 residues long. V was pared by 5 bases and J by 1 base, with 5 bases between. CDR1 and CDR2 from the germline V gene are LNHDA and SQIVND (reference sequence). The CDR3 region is CASSQQNTEAFF. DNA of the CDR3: TGTGCCAGTAGTCAACAGAACACTGAAGCTTTCTTT.